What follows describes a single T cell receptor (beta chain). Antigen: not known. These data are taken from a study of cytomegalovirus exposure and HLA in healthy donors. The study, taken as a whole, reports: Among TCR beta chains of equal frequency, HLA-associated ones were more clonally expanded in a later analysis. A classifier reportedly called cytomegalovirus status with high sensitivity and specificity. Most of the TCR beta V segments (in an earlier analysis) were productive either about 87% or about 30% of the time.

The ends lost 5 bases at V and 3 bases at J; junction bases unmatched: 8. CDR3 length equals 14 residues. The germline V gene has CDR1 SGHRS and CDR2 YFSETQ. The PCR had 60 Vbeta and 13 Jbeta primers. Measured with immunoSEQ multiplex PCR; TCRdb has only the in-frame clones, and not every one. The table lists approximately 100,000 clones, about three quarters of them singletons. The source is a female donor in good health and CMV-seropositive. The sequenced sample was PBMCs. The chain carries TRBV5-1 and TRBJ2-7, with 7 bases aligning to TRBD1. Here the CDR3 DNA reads TGCGCCAGCAGGGCATCGACAGGGAGCTACGAGCAGTACTTC. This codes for CASRASTGSYEQYF. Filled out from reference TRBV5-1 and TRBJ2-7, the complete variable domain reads KAGVTQTPRYLIKTRGQQVTLSCSPISGHRSVSWYQQTPGQGLQFLFEYFSETQRNKGNFPGRFSGRQFSNSRSEMNVSTLELGDSALYLCASRASTGSYEQYFGPGTRLTVT.